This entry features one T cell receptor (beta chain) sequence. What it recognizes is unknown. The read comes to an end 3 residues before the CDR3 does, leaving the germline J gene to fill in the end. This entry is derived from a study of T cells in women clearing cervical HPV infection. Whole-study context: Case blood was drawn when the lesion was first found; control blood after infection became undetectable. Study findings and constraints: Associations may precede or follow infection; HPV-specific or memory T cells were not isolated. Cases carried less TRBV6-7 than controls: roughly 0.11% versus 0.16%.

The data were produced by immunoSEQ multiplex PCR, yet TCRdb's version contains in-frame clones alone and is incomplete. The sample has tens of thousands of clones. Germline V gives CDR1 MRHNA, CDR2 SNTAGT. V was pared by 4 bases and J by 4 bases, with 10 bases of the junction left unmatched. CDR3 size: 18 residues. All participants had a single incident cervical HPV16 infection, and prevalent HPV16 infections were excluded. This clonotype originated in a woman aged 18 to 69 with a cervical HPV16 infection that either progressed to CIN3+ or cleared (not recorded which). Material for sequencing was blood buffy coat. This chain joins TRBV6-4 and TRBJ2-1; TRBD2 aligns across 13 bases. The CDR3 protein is CASSASSTSGRAYNEQFF. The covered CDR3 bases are TGTGCCAGCAGTGCCTCAAGTACTAGCGGGAGGGCATACAATGAG.